This T cell receptor (beta chain) was obtained from a study of metastatic and nonmetastatic thyroid tumors. Study overall: Across blood and tumor or nodule tissue, repertoires from malignant and benign thyroid patients were compared with one another.

The length of the CDR3 is 14 residues. CDR1 DFQATT and CDR2 SNEGSKA come from the germline V gene (reference sequence). Trimming removed 2 bases at V and 2 bases at J, with 13 bases between. Per the authors' pipeline: For papillary thyroid cancer, a distant-metastasis classifier was constructed from CDR3 differences observed across clinicopathological groups. TCRdb recomputed clones from the PCR reads via MiXCR. The V and J calls, along with clone size, are taken from TCRdb and not from the paper's own processing. This sample has just over 20,000 clones, with 15% to 19% found just once. A single count supports this clone. No treatment of any kind had been given to any patient before thyroid surgery.

This sequence was found in a female donor with papillary thyroid cancer or a benign thyroid nodule (not recorded which). Some clones in this sample may be carry-over from other donors' samples. The chain recombines TRBV20-1 with TRBJ2-7, with a tentative D call TRBD2 (5 bases). The sample taken for sequencing was blood. CDR3 nucleotides: TGCAGTGCTAGAAGGTCCGGGATTACCTACGAGCAGTACTTC. Its protein is CSARRSGITYEQYF.